This T cell receptor (beta chain) was observed in a study of control samples from healthy donors and cancer patients. This table comes from immunoSEQ multiplex PCR, and its TCRdb copy is limited to in-frame clones, with some not included. The sample yields some 410,000 clones, about nine tenths seen once. V gave up 5 bases and J gave up 6 bases, with 14 bases separating them. The germline CDR1 and CDR2 sequences are MDHEN and SYDVKM. This CDR3 has 14 residues. The sequencing input was PBMCs. This chain joins TRBV28 and TRBJ1-5; D call uncertain. The sequence derives from a man aged 35 to 55 with head and neck cancer. The CDR3 protein is CASSPNPPVQPQHF. CDR3 DNA sequence: TGTGCCAGCAGTCCGAACCCCCCGGTTCAGCCCCAGCATTTT.